Each of the 5 T cell receptor beta chains below was sequenced from the same sample in a study of blood T cells in healthy people across ages. Combining a sample-barcoded 5' primer with a J-beta primer mix, a second PCR ran for roughly 7 to 12 cycles. TCRdb analysed the 5' RACE reads with MiXCR anew, one entry per CDR3 protein. The table includes hundreds of thousands of distinct CDR3 sequences, more than 45% detected once. The sample consisted of blood. Every receptor here comes from a woman older than 75 in good health.

The chain joins TRBV5-1 to TRBJ2-7, with TRBD1 matching 8 bases. J was trimmed by 0 bases and V by 10 bases; bases with no gene match: 9. Germline V lookup: CDR1 SGHRS, CDR2 YFSETQ. The CDR3 totals 14 residues. CDR3 DNA: TGCGCCGGGGCCCCGGGACAGGTCTCCTACGAGCAGTACTTC. Translation: CAGAPGQVSYEQYF.

J is TRBJ2-7 and V is TRBV10-3; 10 bases line up with TRBD2. The germline CDR1 and CDR2 sequences are ENHRY and SYGVKD. This CDR3 has 14 residues. The V gene end was trimmed by 6 bases and the J gene end by 3 bases; junction bases not matched to a gene: 5. This CDR3 is CAISPSGGVYEQYF. As DNA, the CDR3 is TGTGCCATCAGCCCTAGCGGGGGTGTCTACGAGCAGTACTTC.

In this sample, this clonotype turned up once. This rearrangement joins TRBV5-1 to TRBJ1-1; D is undetermined. Trimming left V 4 bases short and J 3 bases short, with 10 bases between. The CDR3 spans 13 residues. The germline V gene has CDR1 SGHRS and CDR2 YFSETQ. The chain's CDR3 is CASSTVGYTEAFF. The CDR3 DNA sequence: TGCGCCAGCAGCACAGTGGGTTACACTGAAGCTTTCTTT.

There are a few counts of this clonotype. The J gene is TRBJ2-7, the V gene TRBV5-1; possible D gene TRBD1, 5 bases. The CDR3 runs 15 residues. The V end lost 0 bases, the J end lost 2 bases, and 12 bases lay between the germline ends. Germline V gene data show CDR1 as SGHRS and CDR2 as YFSETQ. This CDR3 reads CASSLEGLGTYEQYF. DNA for the CDR3: TGCGCCAGCAGCTTGGAGGGGTTAGGGACCTACGAGCAGTACTTC.

J is TRBJ2-1 and V is TRBV28; possible D gene TRBD2, 6 bases. There are 17 residues in the CDR3. Germline loops: CDR1 MDHEN, CDR2 SYDVKM. The V end lost 3 bases, the J end lost 9 bases, and 24 bases lay between the germline ends. The CDR3, as DNA: TGTGCCAGCAGTTTGCGGGGTTCGGACGCCTCCAGGAGTGAGCAGTTCTTC. Encoded protein: CASSLRGSDASRSEQFF.